This TCR beta chain was captured in a study of shared clonotypes between healthy human individuals (TCRdb year 2020). Background for the entire study: Three men and a couple of women, aged 18 to 49 years, made up the cohort. For each donor, CD4 naive and CD4 memory were each run on three plates, CD8 naive on two plates, and CD8 memory on one plate. To estimate repertoire size and how much clonotype sharing occurs between individuals, the study deeply sequenced the blood TCR repertoires of five healthy adults. To increase sequencing depth and limit assay-specific biases, TCR repertoire library preparation and sequencing were carried out by different laboratories using diverse techniques. Per donor, leukapheresis produced somewhere between about 0.9 and 9 billion PBMCs. Broad study findings and their caveats: Only blood was sampled, and tissue TCR repertoires likely differ from those in blood. Pairwise subsampling indicated that sequencing depth was expected to affect the degree of clonotype sharing among donors. The genetic and exposure-history diversity represented was limited by the small number of donors. Even with the large sequencing depth, rarefaction of the sorted-subset datasets indicated that sequencing was incomplete. Across a few donors, approximately 5% of naive CD4, 3.5% of naive CD8, around 2.1% of memory CD4, and approximately 0.4% of memory CD8 clonotypes were shared. Naive subsets generally had larger estimated clonotype richness than memory subsets. Compared with non-shared clonotypes, the clonotypes found in all four sorted-subset donors had higher generation probabilities.

Concerning this clone: There is no known antigen for this receptor. No base qualities exist here, and no much larger clone lies one base off it.

The CDR3 numbers 14 residues from cysteine through phenylalanine. Only the CDR3 portion is preserved as DNA: 42 bases, with reading frame beginning at the first base. CDR1 and CDR2 were assigned from the germline V gene as MDHEN and SYDVKM. Using the deep immunoSEQ assay, TCR CDR3 regions were amplified from genomic DNA by multiplex PCR. Genomic DNA extracted from each cell subset was distributed evenly over all wells of several immunoSEQ 96-well plates, and each plate served as one replicate. Each replicate PCR for sorted subsets received about 220 ng genomic DNA, equal to roughly 29,000 T cell genomes. Purified libraries were measured with a Qubit 3.0 fluorometer, size-checked on a Bioanalyzer 2100, and measured again with the KAPA Library Quantification kit. Each immunoSEQ 96-well plate was sequenced on its own single-read 150-cycle Illumina NextSeq 550 flow cell. Processing in the source paper ran as follows. The immunoSEQ output contained only junctional sequences without quality scores, so filtering could not match that applied to full-length reads. To assign V/J genes and CDR3, sequences were annotated using PyIR, a Python wrapper for IgBLAST v1.9, with IMGT germline references. Reads with weak V/J assignments (E-value above 1e-6), missing CDR3, stop codons, out-of-frame junctions, or ambiguous translated residues were removed. V3J clonotypes were defined as sequences sharing the same inferred V gene, J gene, and CDR3 amino acid sequence. The percentage overlap between two repertoires was calculated by dividing the number of shared unique clonotypes by the size of the smaller repertoire. Repertoire richness was assessed with RTK rarefaction, the Chao1 estimator, and Recon v2.1 estimates of unobserved clonotypes. Generation probabilities were computed with OLGA for all TCRbeta clonotypes obtained by the gDNA method from several donors. Imported from immuneACCESS, the table was reduced by TCRdb to in-frame sequences with V and J called. These copies leave out some clones; in studies compared against another copy, an unresolved V gene accounts for under half, and the cause of the remainder is not known. That table supplies the V and J calls and clone size; D and trimming were determined from the DNA. For this sample there are about 2.4 million clones; roughly 93% appear just once. The biggest ten clones account for roughly 0.36% of the sample.

Healthy HIV-negative adults with no recently reported acute infections or vaccinations were included as donors. Every donor was a Caucasian adult living in Nashville, Tennessee, USA. CD4+ T cells were enriched by magnetic negative selection, after which naive cells were positively selected on CD45RA and the negative fraction was taken as the memory subset. Blood was collected by leukapheresis, and PBMCs were isolated by Ficoll-Histopaque density gradient centrifugation and then cryopreserved in liquid nitrogen vapor phase. Analytical flow cytometry was used to check the purity and quantity of each magnetically sorted T cell population. Each sorted fraction had its genomic DNA isolated and then quantified by UV absorbance on a Nanodrop 2000c.

This TCR was sampled from a man between 18 and 29 years old in good health. Some clones in this sample may be carry-over from other donors' samples. Sample: naive CD4+ T cells from PBMCs. Per the publication, the cell subset or site label means: CD45RA+ positively selected. The chain is made from TRBV28 and TRBJ2-5, with the identity of the D gene unclear. The J call may be wrong; the DNA end is better matched by TRBJ2-7. The bases are TGTGCCAGCAGCCGACTGACGCCTGTCTACGAGCAGTACTTC. This codes for CASSRLTPVYEQYF.